The 15 T cell receptor beta chains reported below all come from one sample, sequenced in a study of T cell responses to AZD1222 COVID-19 vaccine. TCRdb's table, derived via immunoSEQ multiplex PCR, lists solely in-frame clones and lacks some. The sample has about 150,000 clones, 80% to 95% seen once. Sample: peripheral blood, taken on day 0 of AZD1222 vaccination. The receptor set was obtained from an adult in good health.

A remark on this clone: At one boundary the junction diverges from the germline segment, which might be a read error. The DNA for the CDR3 is TGTGCCAGCAGGGAAGGACTAGTACGATCTGAGCAGTTCTTC. This gives the protein CASREGLVRSEQFF. This chain joins TRBV2 and TRBJ2-1, with 7 bases aligning to TRBD2. Germline assignment: CDR1 SNHLY and CDR2 FYNNEI. This CDR3 contains 14 residues.

J is TRBJ2-2 and V is TRBV10-3; D remains unclear. There are 11 residues in the CDR3. Trimming shortened V by 4 bases and J by 4 bases, and 1 base separated the two germline ends. From germline, CDR1 is ENHRY and CDR2 SYGVKD. The CDR3: CAISVTGELFF. CDR3 sequence (DNA): TGTGCCATCAGTGTCACCGGGGAGCTGTTTTTT.

V usage is TRBV5-4 and J usage is TRBJ2-7, with 11 bases that match TRBD1. The CDR3 is made up of 15 amino acids. Germline CDR1 and CDR2: SGHNT and YYREEE (reference sequence). Trimming at V came to 3 bases and at J to 5 bases, leaving 7 bases not matched to a gene. The CDR3 DNA reads TGTGCCAGCAGCTCACCGGACAGGGGGCTCAACGAGCAGTACTTC. Translating gives CASSSPDRGLNEQYF.

V gene TRBV2 combines with J gene TRBJ2-3, with 7 bases matching TRBD2. The CDR3 extends over 17 amino acids. Losses at the gene ends were 0 bases for V and 3 bases for J; bases not matched to a gene: 9. CDR1 is SNHLY and CDR2 is FYNNEI in the germline V gene. CDR3 DNA sequence: TGTGCCAGCAGTGAAGCTTTGGGCGGGAGTAGGACAGATACGCAGTATTTT. Its translation is CASSEALGGSRTDTQYF.

The V call is TRBV7-2, the J call TRBJ2-7; 14 bases are a match to TRBD2. The CDR3 has 15 amino acids. The germline gives CDR1 SGHTA, CDR2 FQGNSA. Trimming removed 6 bases from V and 3 bases from J; junction bases left unmatched: 4. This chain's CDR3 is CASSPTSGGDYEQYF. CDR3 nucleotides: TGTGCCAGCAGTCCGACTAGCGGGGGGGACTACGAGCAGTACTTC.

The V gene is TRBV4-1, the J gene TRBJ2-1; a possible D gene is TRBD2 (6 bases). Between the trimmed V and J ends, which lost 8 bases and 4 bases, there was a span of 15 bases. Looked up from germline, CDR1 is MGHRA and CDR2 is YSYEKL. The CDR3 is 14 residues long. This chain's CDR3 is CASRGMTPYNEQFF. Here the CDR3 DNA reads TGCGCCAGCCGCGGGATGACCCCTTACAATGAGCAGTTCTTC.

The rearrangement uses TRBV4-3 and TRBJ2-1, with 8 bases that match TRBD2. Germline CDR1 reads LGHNA; CDR2 reads YSLEER. This CDR3 has 16 residues. V lost 0 bases, J lost 5 bases, and 6 bases stayed unmatched. The CDR3 DNA sequence: TGCGCCAGCAGCCAAGATTGGTATAGCGGGGACAATGAGCAGTTCTTC. Its translation: CASSQDWYSGDNEQFF.

The genes are TRBV6-5 and TRBJ1-5; D gene uncertain. This CDR3 comprises 14 residues. V was cut by 7 bases and J by 8 bases, with 18 bases left in between. The germline V gene has CDR1 MNHEY and CDR2 SVGAGI. The CDR3 loop reads CASKYRAYSEPQHF. The DNA of the CDR3 is TGTGCCAGCAAGTATAGGGCCTATTCGGAGCCCCAGCATTTT.

CDR3: CACPIADTQYF. The CDR3 DNA is TGTGCCTGCCCAATAGCGGATACGCAGTATTTT. The chain uses TRBV2 and TRBJ2-3, with D possibly being TRBD2 (5 bases). Germline CDR1 is SNHLY and CDR2 is FYNNEI. Trimming took off 11 bases at V and 6 bases at J, with 12 bases between the two ends. The CDR3 contains 11 residues.

The chain carries TRBV6-2 or TRBV6-3 and TRBJ1-3; D possibly corresponds to TRBD1 (6 bases). In germline, CDR1 is MNHEY, CDR2 SVGEGT. Trimming stripped 0 bases from V and 3 bases from J, with 9 bases between. The CDR3 has 15 amino acids. CDR3 residues: CASSYSGTLGNTIYF. The CDR3 bases are TGTGCCAGCAGTTACTCTGGGACACTTGGAAACACCATATATTTT.

The chain has TRBV27 and TRBJ2-3; D unclear. In germline, CDR1 is MNHEY, CDR2 SMNVEV (reference sequence). The CDR3 runs 11 residues. V was cut by 6 bases and J by 6 bases, with 7 bases left in between. CDR3 residues: CASSIRDTQYF. The DNA for the CDR3 is TGTGCCAGCAGCATTAGGGATACGCAGTATTTT.

This rearrangement joins TRBV7-2 to TRBJ2-7, with TRBD2 identical over 11 bases. The length of the CDR3 is 14 residues. V was clipped by 7 bases and J by 9 bases; unmatched bases: 11. CDR1 is SGHTA, CDR2 FQGNSA, per germline. The CDR3 region has the DNA TGTGCCAGCAACCTAAATAGCGGGGGGGCCGGGCAGTACTTC. This sequence encodes CASNLNSGGAGQYF.

The chain couples TRBV3-1 (or the pseudogene TRBV3-2) to TRBJ2-3, with D tentatively TRBD2 (6 bases). Germline V gene lookup returns CDR1 LGHDT and CDR2 YNNKEL (reference sequence). V lost 2 bases and J lost 4, with 10 bases in between. CDR3 size: 14 residues. The CDR3 bases are TGTGCCAGCAGCCAATCGACTAGTTCAGATACGCAGTATTTT. It codes for CASSQSTSSDTQYF.

This clone was seen a single time. This chain joins TRBV10-3 and TRBJ2-2, with TRBD1 matching over 7 bases. Germline V gene lookup returns CDR1 ENHRY and CDR2 SYGVKD. The V segment lost 7 bases and the J segment 7 bases; nucleotides outside the gene matches: 6. This CDR3 comprises 13 residues. The CDR3 nucleotides are TGTGCCATCAAGGGACAGTATGGCGGGGAGCTGTTTTTT. Protein product: CAIKGQYGGELFF.

As DNA, the CDR3 is TGCGCCAGCAGCTTAAGCGGGACGGAGAACACCGGGGAGCTGTTTTTT. It is translated as CASSLSGTENTGELFF. The rearrangement uses TRBV4-1 and TRBJ2-2; 7 bases are shared with TRBD2. The CDR3 sequence is 16 residues long. V shed 5 bases, J shed 1 base, and the junction held 7 bases outside the gene matches. The germline V gene encodes CDR1 MGHRA and CDR2 YSYEKL.